This TCR beta chain was observed in a study of PD-1 blockade in classical Hodgkin lymphoma. This CDR3 contains 16 residues. Method: immunoSEQ multiplex PCR; TCRdb's copy keeps in-frame clones and lacks some. This table has 32,000 or so clones, approximately 90% appearing once. Indicated time point: cycle 4 day 1 (C4D1), after five to seven weeks of nivolumab. Each patient relapsed following autologous stem cell transplantation, and prior brentuximab vedotin exposure differed. Magnetic negative selection was used to purify CD4+ T cells from PBMCs that had been thawed. The study, taken as a whole, reports: Some patients started nivolumab under 1 year after ASCT, and they were excluded.

Concerning this clone: The antigen is not known.

The chain is built from TRBV21-1 and TRBJ2-1. TRBV21-1 is a pseudogene. This clonotype was obtained from a human donor with classical Hodgkin lymphoma. Source: CD4+ T cells from blood, taken before the fourth cycle of nivolumab. DNA for the CDR3: TGTGCCAGCAGCAAGACCGATGTGGCGTCCTACAATGAGCAGTTCTTC. Translated, it gives CASSKTDVASYNEQFF.